This T cell receptor (beta chain) was sequenced in a study of CD8 T cells in Susac syndrome. Random-hexamer reverse transcription was applied to roughly 0.5 to 1 ug RNA. TCRdb used MiXCR to reprocess the immunoSEQ multiplex PCR reads, holding one entry per CDR3 protein. The sample records fewer than 250,000 distinct CDR3 sequences, about 94% being singletons. Germline lookup yields CDR1 SQVTM and CDR2 ANQGSEA. CDR3 length: 15 amino acids. V was shortened by 6 bases and J by 0 bases, with 12 bases between the two germline ends. Sequencing targeted TCR beta in T cells from blood (CD8+ and CD4+). TEMRA cells were FACS-enriched, and CD8+ and CD4+ T cells were isolated negatively.

The sequence was collected from a human donor with multiple sclerosis. The chain couples TRBV29-1 to TRBJ2-6, with no clear D. Input material: CD8+ T cells from PBMCs. The CDR3 nucleotides read TGCAGCGTACTTTGGACGGACTCTGGGGCCAACGTCCTGACTTTC. Translated, it gives CSVLWTDSGANVLTF.